This T cell receptor beta chain is drawn from a study of T cell repertoires in cytomegalovirus infection. Overall study context: CMV infection plus the matching HLA type was flagged by public TCR beta signatures.

From germline, CDR1 is SNHLY and CDR2 FYNNEI. V gave up 7 bases and J gave up 0 bases, with 10 bases separating them. CDR3 length: 14 residues. TCRdb reprocessed the reads with MiXCR, giving one entry per CDR3 protein. The sample shows some 220,000 distinct CDR3 sequences, 6% to 8% of them seen only once. Study-level points and caveats: Identification of carriers of CMV plus the relevant HLA was achieved through cumulative public TCR beta family frequency. The ex vivo response was dominated by HLA-C-restricted CMV-specific TCR beta clonotypes.

This clonotype was observed many times. Its antigen remains unidentified. The sample comprised PBMCs. The chain combines TRBV2 with TRBJ1-5; D not resolved. This TCR came from a human donor in good health (CMV status not recorded). Some clones in this sample may be carry-over from other donors' samples. CDR3 nucleotide sequence: TGTGCCAGCAACCGACAAGATAGCAATCAGCCCCAGCATTTT. Translation: CASNRQDSNQPQHF.